This entry features one T cell receptor beta chain sequence. No cognate antigen has been identified for it. Per-nucleotide qualities are absent, and no much larger clonotype sits a single base away. The record originates from a study of shared clonotypes between healthy human individuals (dated by TCRdb to 2019 to 2021). Regarding the complete study: The cohort comprised a couple of women and a few men aged 18 to 49 years. To increase sequencing depth and limit assay-specific biases, TCR repertoire library preparation and sequencing were carried out by different laboratories using diverse techniques. The study deeply sequenced blood TCR repertoires of roughly five healthy adults to estimate repertoire size and the extent of clonotype sharing between individuals. Each donor's leukapheresis produced roughly between roughly 0.9 and 9 billion PBMCs. For each donor, CD4 naive and CD4 memory were each run on three plates, CD8 naive on two plates, and CD8 memory on one plate.

Relative to germline, V is 5 bases shorter and J is 8 bases shorter, with 11 bases between their ends. Measured from the cysteine to the phenylalanine, the CDR3 is 12 residues long. Solely the CDR3 DNA is kept, with 36 bases framed from the first base. Looking up the germline V gene (reference sequence) yields CDR1 MNHEY and CDR2 SMNVEV. The investigation overall reported the following: Sampling was limited to blood, and TCR repertoires in tissue likely differ from TCR repertoires in blood. Even with the large sequencing depth, rarefaction of the sorted-subset datasets indicated that sequencing was incomplete. Larger estimated clonotype richness was generally found for naive subsets than for memory subsets. Across a few donors, approximately 4.6% of naive CD4, more than 3% of naive CD8, roughly 2.3% of memory CD4, and roughly 0.41% of memory CD8 clonotypes were shared. Clonotypes shared by all four sorted-subset donors showed higher generation probabilities than non-shared clonotypes. Because the study included only a small number of donors, the genetic and exposure-history diversity represented was limited. Based on pairwise subsampling, the degree of clonotype sharing among donors was expected to be affected by sequencing depth.

TCR CDR3 regions were amplified from genomic DNA by multiplex PCR using the deep immunoSEQ assay. Extracted genomic DNA from each cell subset was spread evenly across all wells of several immunoSEQ 96-well plates, with each plate serving as a replicate. For sorted subsets, roughly 200 ng genomic DNA, equal to 25,000 to 35,000 T cell genomes, was loaded into each replicate PCR. Purified libraries were measured with a Qubit 3.0 fluorometer, size-checked on a Bioanalyzer 2100, and measured again with the KAPA Library Quantification kit. Every immunoSEQ 96-well plate was sequenced on a separate single-read 150-cycle Illumina NextSeq 550 flow cell. The published analysis was carried out like this. The immunoSEQ output contained only junctional sequences without quality scores, so filtering could not match that applied to full-length reads. Sequences were annotated with PyIR, a Python wrapper for IgBLAST v1.9, using IMGT germline references to assign V/J genes and CDR3. Any read was removed if the V/J assignment was weak (E-value above 1e-6), the CDR3 was missing, or the read contained stop codons, out-of-frame junctions, or ambiguous translated residues. V3J clonotypes were defined by identical inferred V gene, J gene, and CDR3 amino acid sequence. To compute the percentage overlap between repertoires, the number of shared unique clonotypes was divided by the size of the smaller repertoire. Richness of each repertoire was evaluated using RTK rarefaction, the Chao1 estimator, and Recon v2.1 estimates of unobserved clonotypes. Generation probabilities for all TCRbeta clonotypes obtained by the gDNA method from several donors were computed using OLGA. TCRdb provides this immuneACCESS table in a form limited to in-frame rearrangements. Some clones are lacking; in checked studies, under half of them reflect an unresolved V gene, and why the rest are absent is not known. The V and J calls and clone size come from that table; D and trimming were worked out from the DNA. Present in this sample are 2.3 million or so clones, more than 80% of which were seen just once. Around 0.4% of the sample comes from the top ten.

The donors were healthy, HIV-negative adults with no recently reported acute infections or vaccinations. All donors were Caucasian adults living in Nashville, Tennessee, USA. Magnetic negative selection was used to enrich CD4+ T cells, after which naive cells were positively selected on CD45RA and the negative fraction became the memory subset. After blood collection by leukapheresis, PBMCs were isolated using Ficoll-Histopaque density gradient centrifugation and then cryopreserved in the vapor phase of liquid nitrogen. Purity and quantity of every magnetically sorted T cell population were checked by analytical flow cytometry. Each sorted fraction had its genomic DNA isolated and then quantified by UV absorbance on a Nanodrop 2000c.

The sequence is built from TRBV27 and TRBJ2-3; the D element could tentatively be TRBD1 or TRBD2, as 6 bases agree for each. Sequenced sample: naive CD4+ T cells from PBMCs. This specimen's cell subset or site label, per the study, means: CD45RA+ positively selected. The clonotype comes from a man between 18 and 29 years old in good health. Some clones in this sample may be carry-over from other donors' samples. The DNA reads TGTGCCAGCAGTCCCGAGGGGGGTACGCAGTATTTT. This translates into CASSPEGGTQYF.